This TCR beta chain was recorded in a study of OX40 agonist ivuxolimab in advanced cancers. Study-wide background: Ivuxolimab, which is an agonistic anti-OX40 (CD134) antibody, was administered to the patients. Study findings and constraints: The study observed clonal expansion of CD4+ and CD8+ blood T cells by week 6 at 0.1 to 3.0 mg/kg.

The germline gives CDR1 LNHDA, CDR2 SQIVND (reference sequence). The CDR3 spans 13 residues. With 4 bases removed from V and 2 bases from J, the gap between germline ends came to 8 bases. The method was immunoSEQ multiplex PCR; TCRdb's version includes in-frame clones alone and lacks a portion of them. The sample includes about 36,000 clones, approximately 72% of them seen just once. For this clone: The antigen remains undetermined.

The receptor's source is an adult with an advanced solid tumor such as melanoma, head and neck, liver or kidney cancer. Sequenced material: CD4+ or CD8+ T cells sorted from blood, taken in a trial of the OX40 agonist ivuxolimab. The chain joins TRBV19 to TRBJ2-5, with TRBD1 as a possible D gene (6 bases). The CDR3 region is CASSNDRQETQYF. The CDR3 DNA reads as TGTGCCAGTAGTAACGACAGGCAAGAGACCCAGTACTTC. The full variable domain, rest sourced from reference TRBV19 and TRBJ2-5, is DGGITQSPKYLFRKEGQNVTLSCEQNLNHDAMYWYRQDPGQGLRLIYYSQIVNDFQKGDIAEGYSVSREKKESFPLTVTSAQKNPTAFYLCASSNDRQETQYFGPGTRLLVL.